These 21 T cell receptor beta chains originate from one sample sequenced in a study of T cells after yellow fever vaccination (dated by TCRdb to between 2018 and 2021). Sample treatment or condition, as interpreted from the label and publication: live attenuated yellow fever vaccine strain. To prepare the library, 5' RACE was applied. The run used an Illumina NovaSeq 6000. TCRdb reprocessing: public reads trimmed at Q25 with fastp, clones called with MiXCR, in-frame beta chains kept. When rows share a CDR3 protein, they turn into one entry using the most common DNA and genes. For this sample the table gives about 120,000 distinct CDR3 sequences, of which 8.9% were detected only once. The top ten clones comprise 40% of the sample. The input for sequencing was CD8+ T cells sorted from PBMCs, taken on the day of the yellow fever booster vaccination. These receptors were obtained from a man aged 18 to 30 who received the YFV17D yellow fever vaccine.

With respect to this clonotype: The junction departs from the called germline gene at one end, perhaps through a read error. The chain uses TRBV6-6 and TRBJ2-5, with 7 bases identical to TRBD2. Germline V gene sequence: CDR1 MNHNY, CDR2 SVGAGI (reference sequence). The CDR3 is 13 residues long. CDR3 coding DNA: TGTGCCAGCAGTTACGGATTAGACCGGGACTACCAGTTC. It yields the protein CASSYGLDRDYQF.

The V gene is TRBV20-1, the J gene TRBJ2-5; the D is unclear. Germline CDR1 is DFQATT and CDR2 is SNEGSKA (reference sequence). Trimming took 6 bases from V and 7 from J, leaving 9 bases between them. This CDR3 comprises 10 residues. CDR3 amino acids: CSATPGTQYF. For the CDR3, the DNA is TGCAGTGCAACCCCGGGGACCCAGTACTTC.

This rearrangement joins TRBV29-1 to TRBJ1-1; a weak D match, TRBD1 (5 bases). The germline V gene has CDR1 SQVTM and CDR2 ANQGSEA. This CDR3 comprises 10 residues. V was cut by 7 bases and J by 5 bases, with 8 bases left in between. The CDR3 DNA reads as TGCAGCGGGGAGGGGACTGAAGCTTTCTTT. This translates into CSGEGTEAFF. Together with reference TRBV29-1 and TRBJ1-1, the CDR3 gives the full variable domain: SAVISQKPSRDICQRGTSLTIQCQVDSQVTMMFWYRQQPGQSLTLIATANQGSEATYESGFVIDKFPISRPNLTFSTLTVSNMSPEDSSIYLCSGEGTEAFFGQGTRLTVV.

This clonotype was found a few times. The chain carries TRBV12-3 or TRBV12-4 and TRBJ2-3; tentative D call: TRBD1 (5 bases). CDR3 length: 14 residues. Trimming pared 5 bases from V and 4 bases from J, leaving 13 bases between. The DNA of the CDR3 is TGTGCCAGCAGTGCCCAGGGTGGGTCAGATACGCAGTATTTT. Translating gives CASSAQGGSDTQYF.

This clonotype was observed a few times. This chain links TRBV5-1 with TRBJ2-3, with 9 bases lining up with TRBD1. This CDR3 has 15 residues. With 4 bases clipped from V and 4 bases from J, the junction kept 7 bases outside the gene matches. Germline CDR1 SGHRS, CDR2 YFSETQ. The CDR3 loop is CASSHGTGRADTQYF. CDR3 coding DNA: TGCGCCAGCAGCCACGGGACAGGGCGGGCAGATACGCAGTATTTT.

V and J are TRBV29-1 and TRBJ1-1; no reliable D call. Trimming stripped 4 bases from V and 1 base from J, with 4 bases between. Germline assignment: CDR1 SQVTM and CDR2 ANQGSEA. The CDR3 loop spans 11 amino acids. The chain's CDR3 is CSVAQNTEAFF. The CDR3 nucleotides read TGCAGCGTTGCACAGAACACTGAAGCTTTCTTT.

The genes are TRBV7-2 and TRBJ2-1; 11 nucleotides align to TRBD2. The trim removed 4 bases at V and 9 bases at J, leaving 5 bases unmatched. The CDR3 extends over 14 amino acids. CDR1 SGHTA and CDR2 FQGNSA come from the germline V gene. The CDR3 sequence is CASSWRLAGTEQFF. The CDR3, as DNA: TGTGCCAGCAGCTGGCGACTAGCGGGGACTGAGCAGTTCTTC.

This clonotype was counted at least ten times. The rearrangement links TRBV5-1 to TRBJ2-7; perhaps TRBD1 as D (5 bases). Germline V lookup: CDR1 SGHRS, CDR2 YFSETQ. This CDR3 is 13 amino acids long. Trimming pared 4 bases from V and 3 bases from J, leaving 11 bases between. CDR3 region: CASSPQGGYEQYF. The CDR3 nucleotides are TGCGCCAGCAGCCCCCAGGGTGGCTACGAGCAGTACTTC.

J is TRBJ2-1 and V is TRBV24-1; 7 bases line up with TRBD1. Germline V lookup: CDR1 KGHDR, CDR2 SFDVKD. The CDR3 is 16 residues long. With V trimmed by 4 bases and J by 0 bases, 5 bases remained unmatched. The DNA for the CDR3 is TGTGCCACCAGTGACCCGGACAGGAGCTCCTACAATGAGCAGTTCTTC. Translated, it gives CATSDPDRSSYNEQFF.

The rearrangement links TRBV24-1 to TRBJ1-5, with TRBD1 identical over 9 bases. V shed 4 bases and J 7 bases; nucleotides not matched to a gene: 13. CDR1 and CDR2 from the germline V gene are KGHDR and SFDVKD. The CDR3 covers 17 residues. The CDR3 loop reads CATSETGTGSPGQPQHF. The CDR3 bases are TGTGCCACCAGTGAAACCGGGACAGGGAGTCCGGGACAGCCCCAGCATTTT.

Only a few counts were recorded for this clonotype. CDR3 DNA sequence: TGTGCCAGCAGCGACCTCGGGGGGAAGCGGGGGTCCTACAATGAGCAGTTCTTC. Protein sequence: CASSDLGGKRGSYNEQFF. The gene calls are TRBV7-2 and TRBJ2-1; 8 nucleotides agree with TRBD2. The CDR3 sequence is 18 residues long. Germline V gives CDR1 SGHTA, CDR2 FQGNSA. V shed 5 bases and J 1 base; nucleotides not matched to a gene: 13.

CDR3 sequence reads: CATARGGIYEQYV. DNA of the CDR3: TGTGCCACCGCCCGCGGGGGAATCTACGAGCAGTACGTC. V is TRBV6-5 and J is TRBJ2-7, with 7 nucleotides matching TRBD2. Germline CDR1 MNHEY, CDR2 SVGAGI. Trimming took 10 bases from V and 3 from J; bases not matched to a gene: 9. There are 13 residues in the CDR3.

The genes are TRBV4-1 and TRBJ2-7; possibly TRBD1 for D (6 bases). This CDR3 is built from 16 residues. Germline V gene lookup returns CDR1 MGHRA and CDR2 YSYEKL. Deletions cut 1 base from V and 4 bases from J, with 17 bases between. The CDR3 region is CASSQVGSGDGYEQYF. CDR3 nucleotides: TGCGCCAGCAGCCAAGTCGGGTCAGGGGACGGGTACGAGCAGTACTTC.

This chain links TRBV4-1 with TRBJ2-1, with D possibly matching TRBD2 (5 bases). The V end was cut by 2 bases, the J end by 10 bases, with 21 bases between. The CDR3 covers 16 residues. Per germline, CDR1 MGHRA and CDR2 YSYEKL. CDR3 region: CASSQRDGVIRGEQFF. In DNA, the CDR3 is TGCGCCAGCAGCCAAAGAGACGGGGTCATCCGAGGGGAGCAGTTCTTC.

The table lists this clonotype with a few counts. V gene TRBV12-3 or TRBV12-4 combines with J gene TRBJ2-1, with D perhaps TRBD2 (6 bases). This CDR3 comprises 17 residues. V dropped 3 bases and J dropped 2 bases, with 17 bases sitting between them. The CDR3 DNA is TGTGCCAGCAGTTTCCTCCCGGGGCGGGGAGCCTACAATGAGCAGTTCTTC. It is translated as CASSFLPGRGAYNEQFF.

The V and J genes are TRBV9 and TRBJ2-7, with D hard to call. V lost 4 bases, J lost 6 bases, and 14 bases lay in between. The germline V gene encodes CDR1 SGDLS and CDR2 YYNGEE. This CDR3 is 13 amino acids long. The CDR3: CASSPRNPSEQYF. Written as DNA, the CDR3 is TGTGCCAGCAGCCCCCGGAACCCTAGCGAGCAGTACTTC.

The CDR3 DNA is TGTGCCACCAGCAGAGGAGACAGGCCTAACAATGAGCAGTTCTTC. It codes for CATSRGDRPNNEQFF. The J gene is TRBJ2-1, the V gene TRBV15, with D maybe TRBD1 (6 bases). The V end lost 1 base, the J end lost 5 bases, and 12 bases lay between the germline ends. Germline assignment: CDR1 LNHNV and CDR2 YYDKDF (reference sequence). The CDR3 consists of 15 residues.

This clonotype has only a few counts. The junction differs from germline at one of its ends, possibly a read error. The chain couples TRBV12-3 or TRBV12-4 to TRBJ2-1; D remains unclear. The CDR3 sequence is 14 residues long. The CDR3 bases are TGTGCCAGCAGTCCCCCGGGTTCCTCCAATGAGCAGTTCTTC. This sequence encodes CASSPPGSSNEQFF.

The chain carries TRBV24-1 and TRBJ1-3, with D hard to call. V was clipped by 3 bases and J by 0 bases, with 8 bases between them. CDR3 size: 15 residues. The germline gives CDR1 KGHDR, CDR2 SFDVKD. In DNA form, the CDR3 reads TGTGCCACCAGTGATCAGTGGAGCTCTGGAAACACCATATATTTT. Residues: CATSDQWSSGNTIYF.

The rearrangement joins TRBV7-9 to TRBJ2-7, with 7 bases lining up with TRBD1. The CDR3 loop spans 17 amino acids. CDR1 is SEHNR and CDR2 is FQNEAQ in the germline V gene (reference sequence). J was trimmed by 1 base and V by 4 bases; bases with no gene match: 13. CDR3 loop: CASSWTPGTDKSYEQYF. The DNA for the CDR3 is TGTGCCAGCAGCTGGACCCCGGGGACAGATAAATCCTACGAGCAGTACTTC.

The rearrangement joins TRBV12-3 or TRBV12-4 to TRBJ2-1, with no clear D. V lost 1 base, J lost 14 bases, and 9 bases lay in between. The CDR3 loop spans 11 amino acids. CDR3 nucleotide sequence: TGTGCCAGCAGTTTAGGGGTTGGGGAGTTCTTC. Translated: CASSLGVGEFF.